The clone carrying this T cell receptor (beta chain) came up many times. Regions amplified from RNA transcripts were the TCR beta CDR3 regions. Carried out on the TCR CDR3, a first-round RT-PCR used the HTBI primer set. TCRdb passed the multiplex PCR reads through MiXCR, listing each CDR3 protein once. The profile covers 500,000 to 750,000 distinct CDR3 sequences, with around 14% appearing a single time and about 7% taken by the ten largest. The source of the sample is a study of T cells in Graves' hyperthyroidism and ophthalmopathy. Each diagnosis drew on symptoms, thyroxine, TRAb, thyroid ultrasound and orbital computed tomography findings. V was pared by 5 bases and J by 3 bases, with 8 bases between. This CDR3 is built from 13 residues. Germline V CDR1 and CDR2: MDHEN, SYDVKM.

The chain uses TRBV28 and TRBJ1-5; D call uncertain. The clonotype was recovered from a woman younger than 35 with Graves' ophthalmopathy. The sequenced sample was blood. CDR3: CASSPPFNQPQHF. CDR3 DNA: TGTGCCAGCAGTCCTCCCTTCAATCAGCCCCAGCATTTT. The complete variable domain, with remaining parts taken from reference TRBV28 and TRBJ1-5, reads DVKVTQSSRYLVKRTGEKVFLECVQDMDHENMFWYRQDPGLGLRLIYFSYDVKMKEKGDIPEGYSVSREKKERFSLILESASTNQTSMYLCASSPPFNQPQHFGDGTRLSIL.